Shown below are 12 T cell receptor beta chains from a single sample sequenced in a study of blood T cells in healthy people across ages. Sample-barcoded 5' priming and a J-beta primer mix drove a second PCR of roughly 6 to 12 cycles. In TCRdb, the 5' RACE reads were re-called with MiXCR into one record per CDR3 protein. The data show over 600,000 distinct CDR3 sequences, with around 50% seen just once and around a quarter held by the top ten. The sequencing sample was made of blood. These receptors originate from a man aged 35-49 years in good health.

The gene calls are TRBV20-1 and TRBJ1-2, with no clear D. The CDR3 totals 13 residues. Germline V CDR1 and CDR2: DFQATT, SNEGSKA (reference sequence). This CDR3 reads CSGRSNHPGGYTF. The CDR3 nucleotides read TGCAGCGGGAGATCCAATCATCCGGGGGGCTACACCTTC.

The chain has TRBV7-9 and TRBJ1-4, with D possibly TRBD1 on 5 matching bases. In germline, CDR1 is SEHNR, CDR2 FQNEAQ (reference sequence). Trimming cost V 4 bases and J 1 base, with 16 bases left between them. The CDR3 runs 17 residues. The CDR3 loop reads CASSWSATRETNEKLFF. The CDR3 DNA reads as TGTGCCAGCAGCTGGAGTGCAACCAGGGAAACTAATGAAAAACTGTTTTTT.

The CDR3 loop reads CSARPGLGSDEQFF. The CDR3, as DNA: TGCAGTGCTAGGCCGGGACTAGGGAGCGATGAGCAGTTCTTC. V usage is TRBV20-1 and J usage is TRBJ2-1, with 8 bases identical to TRBD2. Germline CDR1 and CDR2: DFQATT and SNEGSKA (reference sequence). Unmatched junction bases numbered 9, after V lost 3 bases and J lost 8 bases. CDR3 size: 14 residues.

The rearrangement joins TRBV27 to TRBJ2-3, with 12 bases fitting TRBD2. The CDR3 is made up of 16 amino acids. Unmatched junction bases numbered 4, after V lost 5 bases and J lost 1 base. CDR1 is MNHEY and CDR2 is SMNVEV in the germline V gene (reference sequence). The CDR3 spells CASSQLAGGRTDTQYF. DNA of the CDR3: TGTGCCAGCAGTCAACTAGCGGGGGGCCGCACAGATACGCAGTATTTT.

The chain couples TRBV28 to TRBJ2-7, with 7 bases that match TRBD2. V was clipped by 2 bases and J by 3 bases; unmatched bases: 4. The V gene's germline CDR1 is MDHEN and CDR2 SYDVKM. The CDR3 extends over 14 amino acids. The CDR3 loop reads CASSLQSGNYEQYF. The CDR3 region has the DNA TGTGCCAGCAGTTTACAAAGCGGGAACTACGAGCAGTACTTC.

With regard to this clonotype: One end of the junction does not line up with germline, which may come from a read error. The V and J genes are TRBV5-5 and TRBJ2-3, with D perhaps TRBD1 (5 bases). The CDR3 is made up of 12 amino acids. The germline gives CDR1 SGHKS, CDR2 YYEKEE (reference sequence). Here the CDR3 DNA reads TGTGCCAGCAGCTCAAATACAGGTACGCAGTATTTT. Translating gives CASSSNTGTQYF.

J is TRBJ2-1 and V is TRBV20-1, with D unclear. CDR1 and CDR2 (germline): DFQATT, SNEGSKA (reference sequence). The CDR3 runs to 15 residues. The V and J ends lost 0 bases and 7 bases respectively, with 16 bases between them. The CDR3 sequence: CSARDARAPRNEQFF. The CDR3 coding sequence is TGCAGTGCTAGAGATGCCCGGGCCCCCAGGAATGAGCAGTTCTTC.

The J gene is TRBJ2-7, the V gene TRBV9; no clear D. The CDR3 runs to 15 residues. Trimming took 2 bases from V and 10 from J, leaving 22 bases between them. The germline V gene has CDR1 SGDLS and CDR2 YYNGEE. The CDR3 reads CASSVQASSDWIQYF. The CDR3 nucleotides are TGTGCCAGCAGCGTCCAAGCCTCGTCTGACTGGATTCAGTACTTC.

The chain is built from TRBV9 and TRBJ1-5; D gene ambiguous. CDR1 is SGDLS and CDR2 is YYNGEE in the germline V gene. CDR3 size: 13 residues. With 0 bases removed from V and 4 bases from J, the gap between germline ends came to 5 bases. The CDR3 sequence is CASSVDQNQPQHF. CDR3 nucleotide sequence: TGTGCCAGCAGCGTAGATCAGAATCAGCCCCAGCATTTT. The full variable domain, completed using reference TRBV9 and TRBJ1-5, is DSGVTQTPKHLITATGQRVTLRCSPRSGDLSVYWYQQSLDQGLQFLIQYYNGEERAKGNILERFSAQQFPDLHSELNLSSLELGDSALYFCASSVDQNQPQHFGDGTRLSIL.

The J gene is TRBJ2-4, the V gene TRBV25-1; D remains ambiguous. Trimming removed 6 bases at V and 3 bases at J, with 21 bases between. The CDR3 totals 17 residues. Looked up from germline, CDR1 is MGHDK and CDR2 is SYGVNS. The CDR3 nucleotides are TGTGCCAGCAGCCCTCAGCTGGGTATTTTTGGCAAAAACATTCAGTACTTC. Protein: CASSPQLGIFGKNIQYF.

Turning to this clonotype: Compared with germline, one end of the junction differs, possibly owing to a read error. The chain carries TRBV5-1 and TRBJ2-1; tentative D call: TRBD2 (7 bases). This CDR3 is 17 amino acids long. Per the germline V gene, CDR1 is SGHRS and CDR2 is YFSETQ. The CDR3 is CARSSGLTGGPYNEQFF. CDR3 in DNA: TGCGCCAGGAGCTCGGGTCTCACGGGGGGCCCCTACAATGAGCAGTTCTTC.

This clonotype was counted only a few times. The rearrangement uses TRBV18 and TRBJ2-1; 8 bases align to TRBD1. The V gene end was trimmed by 6 bases and the J gene end by 8 bases; junction bases not matched to a gene: 12. Germline assignment: CDR1 KGHSH and CDR2 LQKENI. This CDR3 has 15 amino acids. In nucleotides, the CDR3 is TGTGCCAGCTCGCCGGGGGACAGGCCCTCTCATGAGCAGTTCTTC. Protein: CASSPGDRPSHEQFF.